The clone carrying this TCR beta chain was detected ten times or more. Its antigen is not identified. Per the germline V gene, CDR1 is MNHEY and CDR2 is SVGEGT. V was pared by 1 base and J by 4 bases, with 11 bases between. This CDR3 is 14 amino acids long. The data are from a study of early T cells in non-severe SARS-CoV-2 infection. Findings and caveats of the study: Matching results from VDJdb favored anti-spike CD8 responses, leaving private and CD4 specificities undetected.

From the 5' RACE reads, TCRdb called clonotypes with MiXCR, one entry per CDR3 protein. The sample consists of around 37,000 distinct CDR3 sequences, nearly 10% of them appearing once. This chain joins TRBV6-2 or TRBV6-3 and TRBJ2-7; D possibly corresponds to TRBD1 (6 bases). The material sequenced was whole blood. The origin of this receptor is an adult who was a healthcare worker with PCR-confirmed SARS-CoV-2 infection or an uninfected control (not recorded which). The DNA of the CDR3 is TGTGCCAGCAGTTACTTGAGGGGGATATACGAGCAGTACTTC. Translated: CASSYLRGIYEQYF.